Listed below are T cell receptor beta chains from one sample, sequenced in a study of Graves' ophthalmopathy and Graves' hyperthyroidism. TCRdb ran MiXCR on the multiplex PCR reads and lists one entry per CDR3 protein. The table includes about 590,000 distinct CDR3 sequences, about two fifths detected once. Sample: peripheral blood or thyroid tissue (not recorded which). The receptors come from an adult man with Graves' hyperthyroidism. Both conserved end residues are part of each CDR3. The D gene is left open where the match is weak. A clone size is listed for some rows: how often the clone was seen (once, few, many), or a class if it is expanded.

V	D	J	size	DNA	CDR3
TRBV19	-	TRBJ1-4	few	TGTGCCAGTAGTATAGGTTTCGCTGCAACTAATGAAAAACTGTTTTTT	CASSIGFAATNEKLFF
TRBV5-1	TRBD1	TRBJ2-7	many	TGCGCCAGCAGCTTGTTGAGACAGGGGGACTACGAGCAGTACTTC	CASSLLRQGDYEQYF
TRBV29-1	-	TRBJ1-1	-	TGCAGCGCCCCCGGGACCGTAATCCCCGAAGCTTTCTTT	CSAPGTVIPEAFF
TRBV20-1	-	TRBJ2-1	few	TGCAGTGCGAGACTAATTTCTAGCCGTGAGCAGTTCTTC	CSARLISSREQFF
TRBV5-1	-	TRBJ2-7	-	TGCGCCAGCAGCACCTTAAGCGGGTCCGCCTACGAGCAGTACTTC	CASSTLSGSAYEQYF
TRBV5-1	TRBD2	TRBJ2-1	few	TGCGCCAGCAGGTTGACTAGCGGGAGGATGGGGTCCTACAATGAGCAGTTCTTC	CASRLTSGRMGSYNEQFF
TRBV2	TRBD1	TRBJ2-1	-	TGTGCCAGCAGTGTAGACCCGCGGGACAGGGGTTCCGATGAGCAGTTCTTC	CASSVDPRDRGSDEQFF
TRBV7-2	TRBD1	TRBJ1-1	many	TGTGCCAGCAGCCCCGGACAGGGTACCATGAACACTGAAGCTTTCTTT	CASSPGQGTMNTEAFF
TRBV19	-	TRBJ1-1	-	TGTGCCAGTAGTTCGGGACTAGCGGGCGATGAAGCTTTCTTT	CASSSGLAGDEAFF
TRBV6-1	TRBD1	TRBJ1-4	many	TGTGCCAGCAGAAACCGGGACAGGAATGAAAAACTGTTTTTT	CASRNRDRNEKLFF
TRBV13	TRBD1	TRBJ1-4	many	TGTGCCAGCAGCTATACCGGGACAGGACGTGAAAAACTGTTTTTT	CASSYTGTGREKLFF
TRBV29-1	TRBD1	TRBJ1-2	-	TGCAGCCCGAGGACAGGGTCGGATGGCTACACCTTC	CSPRTGSDGYTF
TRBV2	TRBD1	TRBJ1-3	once	TGTGCCGGCAGTGGGGGGACAGCTGGAAACACCATATATTTT	CAGSGGTAGNTIYF
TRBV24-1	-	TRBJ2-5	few	TGTGCCACCAGTGGGGGGGGCACAACGTACCAAGAGACCCAGTACTTC	CATSGGGTTYQETQYF
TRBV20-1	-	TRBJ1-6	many	TGCAGTGCTACGCGCGGGGGTAATTCACCCCTCCACTTT	CSATRGGNSPLHF
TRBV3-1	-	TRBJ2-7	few	TGTGCCAGCAGCCAGAGAGAGGGGGCCTACGAGCAGTACTTC	CASSQREGAYEQYF
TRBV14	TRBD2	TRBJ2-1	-	TGTGCCAGCAGCCAAGGGCGGGGGACTAGCCAGTTCTTC	CASSQGRGTSQFF
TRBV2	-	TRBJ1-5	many	TGTGCCAGCAACCGAGACGGGGGCAATCAGCCCCAGCATTTT	CASNRDGGNQPQHF
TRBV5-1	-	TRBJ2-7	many	TGCGCCAGCAGCTACATCCCGTACGAGCAGTACTTC	CASSYIPYEQYF
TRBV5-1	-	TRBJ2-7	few	TGCGCCAGCAGCTTGGCCTTGACAGGCGTCATCTCCTACGAGCAGTACTTC	CASSLALTGVISYEQYF
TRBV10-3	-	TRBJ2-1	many	TGTGCCATCAGTGAGACGGATCTCAATGAGCAGTTCTTC	CAISETDLNEQFF
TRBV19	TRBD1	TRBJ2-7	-	TGTGCCAGTGCTGGCGGACAGGTCCATGCGGCCGAGCAGTACTTC	CASAGGQVHAAEQYF
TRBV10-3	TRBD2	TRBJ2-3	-	TGTGCCATCACGGAACGGGGGGGCGCAGATACGCGGTATTTT	CAITERGGADTRYF
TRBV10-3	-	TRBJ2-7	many	TGTGCCATCAGCCTCGGACGGGTAACCTACGAGCAGTACTTC	CAISLGRVTYEQYF
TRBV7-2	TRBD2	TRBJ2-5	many	TGTGCCAGCAGCCCCTTTGCGGGGGGTCAAGAGACCCAGTACTTC	CASSPFAGGQETQYF
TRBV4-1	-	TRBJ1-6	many	TGCGCCAGCAGCCAAGCCGGGGATGCCAATTCACCCCTCCACTTT	CASSQAGDANSPLHF
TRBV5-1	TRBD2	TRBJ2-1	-	TGCGCCAGCAGCTTGACGGGACTAGCGGGAGAGAATGAGCAGTTCTTC	CASSLTGLAGENEQFF
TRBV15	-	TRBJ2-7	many	TGTGCCACCAGCAGAGATATGTACGAGCAGTACTTC	CATSRDMYEQYF
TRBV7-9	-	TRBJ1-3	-	TGTGCCAGCAGCTTAGGACTGAACTCTGGAAACACCATATATTTT	CASSLGLNSGNTIYF
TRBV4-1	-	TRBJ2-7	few	TGCGCCAGCAGCCAAGTATTTGGGTTTGTCGGGCGCTCCTACGAGCAGTACTTC	CASSQVFGFVGRSYEQYF
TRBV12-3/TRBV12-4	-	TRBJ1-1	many	TGTGCCAGCAGTTTAACGGGGCCGGGCACTGAAGCTTTCTTT	CASSLTGPGTEAFF
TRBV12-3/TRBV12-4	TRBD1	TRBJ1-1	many	TGTGCCAGCAGTACGACAGGGTTGAACACTGAAGCTTTCTTT	CASSTTGLNTEAFF
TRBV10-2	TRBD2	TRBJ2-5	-	TGTGCCATTGGAGCGGGAGATCGGGAGACCCAGTACTTC	CAIGAGDRETQYF
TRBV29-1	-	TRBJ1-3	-	TGCAGCGTTGACACTGTCACCGGAAACACCATATATTTT	CSVDTVTGNTIYF
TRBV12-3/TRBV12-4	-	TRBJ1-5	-	TGTGCCAGCAGCTTGCTTGGGGAGAATCAGCCCCAGCATTTT	CASSLLGENQPQHF
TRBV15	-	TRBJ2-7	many	TGTGCCACCAGCAGAGAAAGCCTCAGCTCCTACGAGCAGTACTTC	CATSRESLSSYEQYF
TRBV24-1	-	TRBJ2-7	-	TGTGCCACCAGTGCGCCAGGGGCGAGCCACGAGCAGTACTTC	CATSAPGASHEQYF
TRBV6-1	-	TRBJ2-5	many	TGTGCCAGCAGCGCAACGGTGGAGACCCAGTACTTC	CASSATVETQYF
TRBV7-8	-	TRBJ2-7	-	TGTGCCAGCAGCTGGGACGCCACCTCCTACGAGCAGTACTTC	CASSWDATSYEQYF
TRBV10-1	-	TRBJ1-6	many	TGCGCCAGCAGTGACAGAAATTCACCCCTCCACTTT	CASSDRNSPLHF
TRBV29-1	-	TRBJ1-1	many	TGCAGCGCTGGGCTCATGAACACTGAAGCTTTCTTT	CSAGLMNTEAFF
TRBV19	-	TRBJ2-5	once	TGTGCCAGTAGTATGCAGTGGGGGGAGACCCAGTACTTC	CASSMQWGETQYF
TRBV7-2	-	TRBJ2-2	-	-	CASSLDNRGNEQYFGPNTGELFF
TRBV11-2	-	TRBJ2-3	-	TGTGCCAGCAGCTTAGCCGCGGGTACTAGCACAGATACGCAGTATTTT	CASSLAAGTSTDTQYF
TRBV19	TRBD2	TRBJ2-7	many	TGTGCCAGTAGTGAGGGACTAGCGGGGATCTACGAGCAGTACTTC	CASSEGLAGIYEQYF
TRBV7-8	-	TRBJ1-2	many	TGTGCCAGCAGCCAAAGAAGAACAGGGAGGGCCTATGGCTACACCTTC	CASSQRRTGRAYGYTF
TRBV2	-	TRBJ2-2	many	TGTGCCAGCAGTGAACCCGGGGGCTTGACAACCGGGGAGCTGTTTTTT	CASSEPGGLTTGELFF
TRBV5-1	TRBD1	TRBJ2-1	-	TGCGCCAGCAGCTTCGGTCCGGGACAGGGTTACAATGAGCAGTTCTTC	CASSFGPGQGYNEQFF